This is a list of T cell receptor beta chains from one sample in a study of CD8 T cells in Susac syndrome. Each CDR3 protein gets one entry after TCRdb re-called the immunoSEQ multiplex PCR reads with MiXCR. The sample records about 130,000 distinct CDR3 sequences, just under 95% being singletons. The specimen sequenced was CD8+ T cells from PBMCs. These receptors were obtained from a human donor with Susac syndrome. The CDR3 runs from the conserved cysteine through the conserved F or W. The D gene is left open where the match is weak. For some rows the clone size is stated as once, few or many, or as a class when expanded; others skip it.

j_call v_call clone_size d_call cdr3_nt cdr3_aa
TRBJ2-5 TRBV6-6 NA TRBD2 TGTGCCAGCCTAGCGGGAGAAGAGACCCAGTACTTC CASLAGEETQYF
TRBJ2-1 TRBV11-3 once NA TGTGCCAGCAGCTTATGGAAAGGCGATGAGCAGTTCTTC CASSLWKGDEQFF
TRBJ2-5 TRBV7-8 NA NA TGTGCCAGCAGGCCACGGGACATTCAAGAGACCCAGTACTTC CASRPRDIQETQYF
TRBJ1-2 TRBV12-3/TRBV12-4 NA NA TGTGCCAGCAGTTTAACAGGAAGCTATGGCTACACCTTC CASSLTGSYGYTF
TRBJ2-5 TRBV3-1 NA NA TGTGCCAGCAGCCCGGGTGGTCCAAGCGGGCTAGAGACCCAGTACTTC CASSPGGPSGLETQYF
TRBJ2-5 TRBV14 few NA TGTGCCAGCAGCCAAGATCTCGGGTTGGAGGAGACCCAGTACTTC CASSQDLGLEETQYF
TRBJ1-1 TRBV7-9 NA NA TGTGCCAGCAGCCCCCCTGGTGTTAACACTGAAGCTTTCTTT CASSPPGVNTEAFF
TRBJ2-1 TRBV24-1 NA NA TGTGCCACCAGTGGGCCCCCTTTGGACAATGAGCAGTTCTTC CATSGPPLDNEQFF
TRBJ2-3 TRBV7-2 NA TRBD1 TGTGCCAGCAGCTCGGGGACAGGAGTGGACACGCAGTATTTT CASSSGTGVDTQYF
TRBJ2-1 TRBV2 NA NA TGTGCCAGCAGTGAATTCATTTACAATGAGCAGTTCTTC CASSEFIYNEQFF
TRBJ2-4 TRBV24-1 NA NA TGTGCCACCAGTGATTTCAGGGTCGACATTCAGTACTTC CATSDFRVDIQYF
TRBJ2-1 TRBV20-1 NA NA TGCAGTGCTAGAGATGGTGGGTGGGGGCTAGCGGACAATGAGCAGTTCTTC CSARDGGWGLADNEQFF
TRBJ2-7 TRBV25-1 NA TRBD1 TGTGCCAGCATTGGGTACTCCGGGACAGGAAGCTCCTACGAGCAGTACTTC CASIGYSGTGSSYEQYF
TRBJ2-7 TRBV29-1 NA TRBD1 TGCAGCGGGGGGACAGTCCGCGAGCAGTACTTC CSGGTVREQYF
TRBJ1-2 TRBV20-1 NA NA TGCAGTGCTACCACAATGGACGGCGATGGCTACACCTTC CSATTMDGDGYTF
TRBJ1-1 TRBV25-1 NA NA TGTGCCAGCAGTGACTTTGCACTGGGGTACACTGAAGCTTTCTTT CASSDFALGYTEAFF
TRBJ2-2 TRBV9 NA TRBD1 TGTGCCAGCAGCGGACCCCGGACAGGGCGGGTCGGGGAGCTGTTTTTT CASSGPRTGRVGELFF
TRBJ2-1 TRBV5-4 few NA TGTGCCAGCAGCTTCCCCCAGGACTCCTACAATGAGCAGTTCTTC CASSFPQDSYNEQFF
TRBJ2-7 TRBV21-1 NA NA TGTGCCAGCAGTAAACCCGCGGGGAGGATCTACGAGCAGTACTTC CASSKPAGRIYEQYF
TRBJ2-1 TRBV29-1 NA TRBD2 TGCAGCGTTGAAGGGGGGAGGGGCCTAAACAATGAGCAGTTCTTC CSVEGGRGLNNEQFF
TRBJ2-3 TRBV24-1 NA TRBD2 TGTGCCACCAGTGACCGGACTAGCGGAAACACAGATACGCAGTATTTT CATSDRTSGNTDTQYF
TRBJ2-1 TRBV3-1 NA TRBD2 TGTGCCAGCAGCGAAGGACTAGCGGGGGCCTACAATGAGCAGTTCTTC CASSEGLAGAYNEQFF
TRBJ2-1 TRBV27 NA TRBD1 TGTGCCAGCATTCCGGGACAGGGGTACAATGAGCAGTTCTTC CASIPGQGYNEQFF
TRBJ2-1 TRBV4-1 NA NA TGCGCCAGCAGCCAAGTGGGGGAGTTATACAATGAGCAGTTCTTC CASSQVGELYNEQFF
TRBJ2-7 TRBV28 NA NA TGTGCCAGCAGTTACAGTCTCGGGACGACTCAAGAGCAGTACTTC CASSYSLGTTQEQYF
TRBJ2-1 TRBV20-1 NA NA TGCAGTGCCGAGGCCGTCGACTACAATGAGCAGTTCTTC CSAEAVDYNEQFF
TRBJ1-3 TRBV12-3/TRBV12-4 NA NA TGTGCCAGCAGTTTCCTTTTGGAGACCGGGGAACAGAGTCCGTTCTCTGGAAACACCATATATTTT CASSFLLETGEQSPFSGNTIYF
TRBJ1-1 TRBV19 NA NA TGTGCCAGTAGTTCGCAACAGGGCTTCACTGAAGCTTTCTTT CASSSQQGFTEAFF
TRBJ2-1 TRBV7-2 once NA TGTGCCAGCAGCCCCCGACGCGGTCCTGACCCTGGGCAGTTCTTC CASSPRRGPDPGQFF
TRBJ1-2 TRBV7-9 NA TRBD1 TGTGCCAGCAGCCAAGGGACAGTCTCTAACTATGGCTACACCTTC CASSQGTVSNYGYTF
TRBJ1-1 TRBV25-1 NA NA TGTGCCAGCAGTGAATATTTCGTGGGGACACATGACGACACTGAAGCTTTCTTT CASSEYFVGTHDDTEAFF
TRBJ2-1 TRBV19 NA NA TGTGCCAGTAGGGCCTCCTACAATGAGCAGTTCTTC CASRASYNEQFF
TRBJ1-2 TRBV27 NA NA TGTGCCAGCAGCGTAACAGGGTGGGACATCTATGGCTACACCTTC CASSVTGWDIYGYTF
TRBJ2-3 TRBV20-1 NA TRBD1 TGCAGTGCTAGAGATCCCCAGGGGGTTTGGACAGATACGCAGTATTTT CSARDPQGVWTDTQYF
TRBJ2-2 TRBV28 NA NA TGTGCCAGCAGTCCCCTGACTGTCATCGGGGAGCTGTTTTTT CASSPLTVIGELFF
TRBJ2-7 TRBV4-1 once NA TGCGCCAGCAGCCAAGACGCAGGGCGTGTAGAGCAGTACTTC CASSQDAGRVEQYF
TRBJ2-7 TRBV20-1 NA NA TGCAGTGCTAGGAGGCCGGGACAGTGGGGAGGATTGCAGTACTTC CSARRPGQWGGLQYF
TRBJ2-3 TRBV28 once NA TGTGCCAGCAGTTTAATTAGCACAGATACGCAGTATTTT CASSLISTDTQYF
TRBJ2-3 TRBV24-1 NA NA TGTGCCACCAGTGACCGAGACATTCACGGGTCAGATACGCAGTATTTT CATSDRDIHGSDTQYF
TRBJ2-2 TRBV9 NA NA TGTGCCAGCGTCCGATGGGACTCGAACACCGGGGAGCTGTTTTTT CASVRWDSNTGELFF
TRBJ2-5 TRBV5-1 NA TRBD1 TGCGCCAGCAGCACCACCGGGACAGGCCGAGAGACCCAGTACTTC CASSTTGTGRETQYF
TRBJ2-3 TRBV9 once TRBD2 TGTGCCAGCAGCGAGCGGGAGGGGGACACAGATACGCAGTATTTT CASSEREGDTDTQYF
TRBJ2-7 TRBV13 NA NA TGTGCCAGCAGCCCGGCCCCCCCGCCGAACGAGCAGTACTTC CASSPAPPPNEQYF
TRBJ2-5 TRBV12-3/TRBV12-4 NA NA TGTGCCAGCAGTTTATTTGGGATGAGGGGTGTAGAGACCCAGTACTTC CASSLFGMRGVETQYF
TRBJ1-3 TRBV12-3/TRBV12-4 NA NA TGTGCCAGCCAACTCAGAAACACCATATATTTT CASQLRNTIYF
TRBJ2-1 TRBV11-2 NA TRBD1 TGTGCCAGCAGCTTAGCGGGACAGACTATGTACAATGAGCAGTTCTTC CASSLAGQTMYNEQFF
TRBJ2-2 TRBV12-3/TRBV12-4 once NA TGTGCCACCCGATTGGGGGAGCTGTTTTTT CATRLGELFF